This record covers a single TCR beta chain. Its target is not known. These data come from a study of a mutant IDH1 vaccine in newly diagnosed glioma. V shed 7 bases and J 2 bases; nucleotides not matched to a gene: 11. This CDR3 has 15 residues. The V gene's germline CDR1 is MNHEY and CDR2 SMNVEV (reference sequence). Assay used: immunoSEQ multiplex PCR; TCRdb lists only in-frame clones, some missing. In the table there are roughly 39,000 clones, 80% to 90% of which are singletons. Time point here: week 5, during vaccination. Vaccination comprised doses that each held 300 ug of mutant IDH1 20-mer peptide, plus topical imiquimod.

The TCR comes from a middle-aged man with glioma. V gene TRBV27 combines with J gene TRBJ2-7; 7 nucleotides agree with TRBD2. The sample consisted of PBMCs, taken from a glioma patient whose treatment included an IDH1 peptide vaccine. Here the CDR3 DNA reads TGTGCCAGCACTCCTCTCCTGGGAGGGGCCTACGAGCAGTACTTC. It codes for CASTPLLGGAYEQYF.